This TCR beta chain was obtained from a study of spatial heterogeneity in lung cancer. About the study: The donors were approximately 70 patients with non-small cell lung cancer that was early-stage and untreated.

The CDR3 sequence is 13 residues long. Per the germline V gene, CDR1 is MNHEY and CDR2 is SVGEGT. The V and J ends lost 0 bases and 6 bases respectively, with 6 bases between them. Noted time point: blood at routine non-recurrence follow-up after resection. Sequencing covered unsorted whole RNA taken from tumor, nontumor lung or frozen PBMC. Study-wide results and caveats: Ubiquitous expanded tumor TCRs were seen in blood more at resection than at follow-up.

On this clonotype: Antigen specificity is unknown.

MiXCR, applied by TCRdb to the 5' RACE reads, yields one record per CDR3 protein. The profile shows approximately 56,000 distinct CDR3 sequences, around 6.7% of them singletons. The source material was PBMCs, sampled at follow-up. The chain employs TRBV6-2 or TRBV6-3 and TRBJ1-5, with D perhaps TRBD1 (5 bases). The sequence derives from a female donor with early-stage non-small cell lung cancer. The CDR3 DNA reads as TGTGCCAGCAGTTACTCGGACATTCAGCCCCAGCATTTT. It translates to CASSYSDIQPQHF.